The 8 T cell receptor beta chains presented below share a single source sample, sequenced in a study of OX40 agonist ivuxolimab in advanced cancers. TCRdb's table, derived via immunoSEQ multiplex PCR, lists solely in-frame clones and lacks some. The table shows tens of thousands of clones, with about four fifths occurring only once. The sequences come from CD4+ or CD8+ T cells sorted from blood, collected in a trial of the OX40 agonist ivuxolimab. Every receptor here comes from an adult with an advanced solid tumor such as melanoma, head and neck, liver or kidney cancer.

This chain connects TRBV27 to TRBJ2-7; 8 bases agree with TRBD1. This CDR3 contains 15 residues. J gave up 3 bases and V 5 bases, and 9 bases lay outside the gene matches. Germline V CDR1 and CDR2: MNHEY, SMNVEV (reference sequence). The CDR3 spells CASSETGDSFYEQYF. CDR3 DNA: TGTGCCAGCAGTGAGACAGGGGACAGTTTCTACGAGCAGTACTTC.

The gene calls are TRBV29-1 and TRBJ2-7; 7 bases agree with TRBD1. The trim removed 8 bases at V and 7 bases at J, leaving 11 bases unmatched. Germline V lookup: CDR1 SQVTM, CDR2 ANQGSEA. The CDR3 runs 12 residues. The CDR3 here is CSTHLTGEEQYF. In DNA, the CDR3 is TGCAGCACCCACCTAACAGGGGAAGAGCAGTACTTC.

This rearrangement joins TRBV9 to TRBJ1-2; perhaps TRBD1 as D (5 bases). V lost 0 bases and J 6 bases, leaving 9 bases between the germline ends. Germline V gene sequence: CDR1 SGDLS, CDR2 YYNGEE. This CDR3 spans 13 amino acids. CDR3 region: CASSVASGDGYTF. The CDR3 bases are TGTGCCAGCAGCGTAGCTTCGGGGGATGGCTACACCTTC.

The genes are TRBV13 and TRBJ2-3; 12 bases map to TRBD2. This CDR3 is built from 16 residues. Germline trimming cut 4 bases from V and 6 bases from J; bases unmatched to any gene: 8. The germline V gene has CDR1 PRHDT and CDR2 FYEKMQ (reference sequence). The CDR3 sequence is CASSSLAGGPVDTQYF. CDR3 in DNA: TGTGCCAGCAGCTCCCTAGCGGGAGGGCCAGTGGATACGCAGTATTTT.

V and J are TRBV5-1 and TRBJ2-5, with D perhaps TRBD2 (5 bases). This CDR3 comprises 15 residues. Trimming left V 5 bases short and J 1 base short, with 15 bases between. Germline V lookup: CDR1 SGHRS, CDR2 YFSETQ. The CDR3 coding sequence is TGCGCCAGCAGTCGGTTACCGGGAACCCAAGAGACCCAGTACTTC. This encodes CASSRLPGTQETQYF.

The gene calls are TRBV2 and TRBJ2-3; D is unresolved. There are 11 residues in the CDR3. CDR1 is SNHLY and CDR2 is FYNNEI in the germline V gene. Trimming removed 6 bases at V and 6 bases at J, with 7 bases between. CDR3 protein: CASRVGDTQYF. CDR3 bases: TGTGCCAGCAGGGTGGGGGATACGCAGTATTTT.

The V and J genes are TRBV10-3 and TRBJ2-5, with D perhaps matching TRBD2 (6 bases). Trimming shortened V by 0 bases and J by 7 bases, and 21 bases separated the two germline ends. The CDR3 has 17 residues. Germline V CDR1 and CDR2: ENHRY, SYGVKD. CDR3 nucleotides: TGTGCCATCAGTGAGTCGAGACGACTAGGGGACGTAGGGACCCAGTACTTC. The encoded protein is CAISESRRLGDVGTQYF.

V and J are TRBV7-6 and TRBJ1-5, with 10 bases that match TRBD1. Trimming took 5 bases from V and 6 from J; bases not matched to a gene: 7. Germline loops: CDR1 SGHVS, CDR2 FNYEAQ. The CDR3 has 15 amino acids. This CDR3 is CASSPDRGLGQPQHF. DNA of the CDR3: TGTGCCAGCAGCCCCGACAGGGGGCTGGGTCAGCCCCAGCATTTT.